The present T cell receptor (beta chain) was sequenced within a study of T cells after yellow fever vaccination. Whole-study context: Low-cell-number fractions underwent preparation using SMART-Seq v4 Ultra Low Input. Findings and caveats of the study: Abundant clonotypes from the bulk population could contaminate FACS-sorted repertoires.

About this clonotype: What it binds is unknown.

5'RACE template switching generated TCR cDNA, adding a universal primer site and UMIs. TCRdb redid the calling of the 5' RACE reads with MiXCR, one entry per CDR3 protein. The data show around 600,000 distinct CDR3 sequences, 9% to 15% seen once. There are 14 residues in the CDR3. V and J are TRBV21-1 and TRBJ2-2. TRBV21-1 is a pseudogene segment. Source: PBMCs, taken on the day of the yellow fever booster vaccination. This sequence originates from a man aged 25 to 40 who received the YFV17D yellow fever vaccine. As DNA, the CDR3 is TGTGCCAGCAGACCCATCGGGGTCCCCGGGGAGCTGTTTTTT. Protein product: CASRPIGVPGELFF.